The rows below give T cell receptor beta chains drawn from one sample of a study of early T cells in non-severe SARS-CoV-2 infection. In TCRdb, the 5' RACE reads were re-called with MiXCR into one record per CDR3 protein. The sample lists around 80,000 distinct CDR3 sequences, around 11% occurring once. This sample comprised whole blood, obtained at baseline. These TCRs come from an adult who was a healthcare worker with PCR-confirmed SARS-CoV-2 infection or an uninfected control (not recorded which). CDR3s include the opening cysteine and the closing phenylalanine or tryptophan. The order of the fields is CDR3 length, V gene, CDR3 protein.

>15|TRBV5-1
CASSWVGTGYNEQFF
>15|TRBV12-3/TRBV12-4
CASSSSGGHQETQYF
>13|TRBV5-1
CASSLSVTGELFF
>14|TRBV5-1
CASSSQGVADTQYF
>13|TRBV11-2
CASSLETNQPQHF
>13|TRBV20-1
CSASSYPADTQYF
>15|TRBV20-1
CSARDTGQGSIGYTF
>17|TRBV5-1
CASSFKERGGSYNEQFF
>11|TRBV29-1
CSVEDRRDYTF
>14|TRBV6-2/TRBV6-3
CASSYPRGGTEAFF
>18|TRBV15
CATSRDLAGGPSTDTQYF
>13|TRBV10-3
CAISGTWYNEQFF
>15|TRBV20-1
CSASPGGFSTDTQYF
>12|TRBV20-1
CSAKDRSYEQYF
>15|TRBV6-1
CASSDLQGRRETQYF
>16|TRBV9
CASSPYGQGVSYEQYF
>16|TRBV19
CASSMAGTKYQETQYF
>15|TRBV5-1
CASSLGSAFQETQYF
>14|TRBV5-5
CASSRELSATALHF
>15|TRBV6-5
CASRGTGGYRSPLHF
>13|TRBV11-2
CASSLGDTGELFF
>16|TRBV14
CASSRDRVTVTDGYTF
>14|TRBV20-1
CSARQATNTGELFF
>13|TRBV20-1
CSALTNSNQPQHF
>14|TRBV7-9
CASSLGGEFDEQFF
>14|TRBV9
CASSEGPGTYEQYF
>17|TRBV11-1
CASSFLRGSANTGELFF
>15|TRBV7-3
CASSPSGGAYNEQYF
>13|TRBV2
CASSRDSQETQYF
>14|TRBV6-2/TRBV6-3
CASRRSNSYNEQFF
>16|TRBV19
CASSSPRRGTQGTQYF
>14|TRBV11-2
CATDRGPNTGELFF
>16|TRBV12-3/TRBV12-4
CASSFPGSGSGNTIYF
>15|TRBV6-6
CASSYPIHSGNTIYF
>14|TRBV4-3
CASSQEGLNTEAFF
>14|TRBV4-1
CASSPIGNKNIQYF
>21|TRBV2
CASSEALWAGSESLAKNIQYF
>12|TRBV18
CASSPEADTQYF
>14|TRBV7-9
CASSPRDRRNTIYF
>15|TRBV7-9
CASSPDTSTNEKLFF
>15|TRBV6-1
CASTPTPKAFYEQYF
>13|TRBV29-1
CSAGDRAGYGYTF